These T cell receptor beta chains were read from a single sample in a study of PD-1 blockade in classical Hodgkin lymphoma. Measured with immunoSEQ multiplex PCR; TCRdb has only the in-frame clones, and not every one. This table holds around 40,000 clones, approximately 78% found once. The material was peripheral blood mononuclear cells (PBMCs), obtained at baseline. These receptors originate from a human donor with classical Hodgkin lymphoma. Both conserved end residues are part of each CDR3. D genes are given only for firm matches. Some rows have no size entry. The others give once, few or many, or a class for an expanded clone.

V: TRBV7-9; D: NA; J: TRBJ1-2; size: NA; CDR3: CASSSRGWNYGYTF; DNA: TGTGCCAGCAGTTCCAGGGGCTGGAACTATGGCTACACCTTC
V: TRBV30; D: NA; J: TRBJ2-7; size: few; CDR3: CAWSVHSGSEQYF; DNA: TGTGCCTGGAGTGTACATTCGGGGAGCGAGCAGTACTTC
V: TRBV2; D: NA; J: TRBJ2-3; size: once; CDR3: CASSGQGTDTQYF; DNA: TGTGCCAGCAGTGGGCAGGGGACAGATACGCAGTATTTT
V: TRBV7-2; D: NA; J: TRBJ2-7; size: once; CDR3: CASSPSPGEQYF; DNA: TGTGCCAGCAGCCCCTCTCCGGGGGAGCAGTACTTC
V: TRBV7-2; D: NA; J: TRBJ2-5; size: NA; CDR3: CASSLGGDQETQYF; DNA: TGTGCCAGCAGCTTAGGGGGGGACCAAGAGACCCAGTACTTC
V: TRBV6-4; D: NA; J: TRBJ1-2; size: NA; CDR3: CASSDAVPSGLVSRGYTF; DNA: TGTGCCAGCAGTGACGCCGTCCCTTCAGGGTTAGTTTCCCGAGGCTACACCTTC
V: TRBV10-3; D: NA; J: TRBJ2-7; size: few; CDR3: CAISESSEQYF; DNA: TGTGCCATCAGTGAGTCGTCCGAGCAGTACTTC
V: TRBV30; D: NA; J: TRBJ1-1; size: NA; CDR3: CAWSVGKMNTEAFF; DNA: TGTGCCTGGAGTGTAGGCAAGATGAACACTGAAGCTTTCTTT
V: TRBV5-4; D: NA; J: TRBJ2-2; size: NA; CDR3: CASSFGARGDTGELFF; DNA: TGTGCCAGCAGCTTTGGGGCTAGGGGGGATACCGGGGAGCTGTTTTTT
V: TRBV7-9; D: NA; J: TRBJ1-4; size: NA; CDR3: CASSLARTNEKLFF; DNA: TGTGCCAGCAGCTTAGCGCGAACGAATGAAAAACTGTTTTTT
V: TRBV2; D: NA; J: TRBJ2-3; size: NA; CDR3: CASSEDGLGGGDTQYF; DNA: TGTGCCAGCAGTGAAGACGGTTTAGGTGGAGGAGATACGCAGTATTTT
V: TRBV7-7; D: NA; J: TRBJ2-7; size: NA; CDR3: CASSLVASHGEQYF; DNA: TGTGCCAGCAGCTTAGTGGCTAGCCATGGCGAGCAGTACTTC
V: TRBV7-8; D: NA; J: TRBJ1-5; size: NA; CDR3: CASSLEATANQPQHF; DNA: TGTGCCAGCAGCTTAGAGGCGACAGCCAATCAGCCCCAGCATTTT
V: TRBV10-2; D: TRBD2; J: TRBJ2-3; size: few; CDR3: CASTPIITSGGTDTQYF; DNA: TGCGCCAGCACCCCGATAATAACTAGCGGGGGGACAGATACGCAGTATTTT
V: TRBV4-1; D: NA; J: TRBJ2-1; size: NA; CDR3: CASSQGGREPSYNEQFF; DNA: TGCGCCAGCAGCCAAGGGGGACGGGAACCTTCCTACAATGAGCAGTTCTTC
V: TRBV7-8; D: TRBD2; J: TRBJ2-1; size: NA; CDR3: CASSFPSGGRRNEQFF; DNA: TGTGCCAGCAGCTTCCCTAGCGGGGGCCGTCGAAATGAGCAGTTCTTC
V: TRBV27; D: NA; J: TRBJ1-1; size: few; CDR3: CASTSVRSHEAFF; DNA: TGTGCCAGCACCTCAGTCCGTTCCCATGAAGCTTTCTTT
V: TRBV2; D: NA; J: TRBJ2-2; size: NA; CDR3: CASSLSGFANTGELFF; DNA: TGTGCCAGCAGTCTTTCGGGGTTCGCGAACACCGGGGAGCTGTTTTTT
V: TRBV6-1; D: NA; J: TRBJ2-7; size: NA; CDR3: CASSEVVGTYEQYF; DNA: TGTGCCAGCAGTGAAGTCGTCGGGACCTACGAGCAGTACTTC
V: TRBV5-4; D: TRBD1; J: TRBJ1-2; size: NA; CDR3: CASSRDRNYGYTF; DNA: TGTGCCAGCAGCAGGGACAGAAACTATGGCTACACCTTC
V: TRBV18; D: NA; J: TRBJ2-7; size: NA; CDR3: CASSPQSSYEQYF; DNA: TGTGCCAGCTCACCCCAGAGCTCCTACGAGCAGTACTTC
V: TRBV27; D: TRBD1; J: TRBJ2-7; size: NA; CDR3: CASSGQGKDEQYF; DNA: TGTGCCAGCTCGGGACAGGGGAAGGACGAGCAGTACTTC
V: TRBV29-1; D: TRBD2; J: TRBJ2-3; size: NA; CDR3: CSVEGLGGGLDTQYF; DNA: TGCAGCGTTGAAGGGCTCGGGGGGGGCTTAGATACGCAGTATTTT
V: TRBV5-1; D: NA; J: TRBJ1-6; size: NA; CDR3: CASSRDSRATYNSPLHF; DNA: TGCGCCAGCAGCAGAGACAGCAGGGCCACCTATAATTCACCCCTCCACTTT
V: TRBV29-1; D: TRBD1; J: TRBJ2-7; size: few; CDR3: CSVGDRDEQYF; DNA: TGCAGCGTTGGGGACAGGGATGAGCAGTACTTC
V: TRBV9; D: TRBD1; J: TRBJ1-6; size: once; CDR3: CASSVASSGGRNSPLHF; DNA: TGTGCCAGCAGCGTAGCATCCTCAGGGGGGCGGAATTCACCCCTCCACTTT
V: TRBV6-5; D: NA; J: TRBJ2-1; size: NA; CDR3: CASSSFGAEQFF; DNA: TGTGCCAGCAGTTCCTTCGGGGCAGAGCAGTTCTTC
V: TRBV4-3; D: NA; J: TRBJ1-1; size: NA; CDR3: CASSQDGATEAFF; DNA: TGCGCCAGCAGCCAAGATGGGGCCACTGAAGCTTTCTTT
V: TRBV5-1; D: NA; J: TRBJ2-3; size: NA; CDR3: CASSAPTDTQYF; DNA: TGCGCCAGCAGCGCGCCCACAGATACGCAGTATTTT
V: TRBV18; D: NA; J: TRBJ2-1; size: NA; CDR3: CASSPIGNEQFF; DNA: TGTGCCAGCTCACCGATAGGCAATGAGCAGTTCTTC
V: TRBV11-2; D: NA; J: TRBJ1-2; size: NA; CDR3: CASSLAAGNNYGYTF; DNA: TGTGCCAGCAGCTTAGCGGCAGGGAACAACTATGGCTACACCTTC
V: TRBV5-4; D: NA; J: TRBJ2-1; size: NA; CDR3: CASSGERLGSYNEQFF; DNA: TGTGCCAGCAGCGGAGAGCGACTAGGGTCGTACAATGAGCAGTTCTTC
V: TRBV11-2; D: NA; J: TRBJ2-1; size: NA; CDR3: CASSLAGGGEQFF; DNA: TGTGCCAGCAGCTTAGCGGGGGGCGGTGAGCAGTTCTTC
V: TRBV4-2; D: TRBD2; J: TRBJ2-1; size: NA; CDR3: CASSQESGLAGGTHNEQFF; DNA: TGTGCCAGCAGCCAAGAGAGTGGGCTAGCGGGGGGGACTCACAATGAGCAGTTCTTC
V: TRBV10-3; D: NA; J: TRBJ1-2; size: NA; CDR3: CAISESVGLRPLSIYGYTF; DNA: TGTGCCATCAGTGAGTCGGTGGGACTTCGGCCCCTCTCCATCTATGGCTACACCTTC
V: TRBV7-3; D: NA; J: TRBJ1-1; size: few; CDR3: CASNLDTEAFF; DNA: TGTGCCAGCAACTTGGACACTGAAGCTTTCTTT
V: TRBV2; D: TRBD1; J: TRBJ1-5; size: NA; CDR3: CAIGQGNQPQHF; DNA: TGTGCCATTGGACAGGGCAATCAGCCCCAGCATTTT
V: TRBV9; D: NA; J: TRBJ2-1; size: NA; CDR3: CASSVRDLPTDEQFF; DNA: TGTGCCAGCAGCGTCCGGGACCTTCCAACGGATGAGCAGTTCTTC
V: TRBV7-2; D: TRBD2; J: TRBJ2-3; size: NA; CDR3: CASSFWTSGGRADTQYF; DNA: TGTGCCAGCAGCTTCTGGACTAGCGGGGGCCGGGCAGATACGCAGTATTTT
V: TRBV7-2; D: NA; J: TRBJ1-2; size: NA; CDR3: CASSTSPTGSHGYTF; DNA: TGTGCCAGCAGCACCAGCCCCACAGGGTCCCACGGCTACACCTTC
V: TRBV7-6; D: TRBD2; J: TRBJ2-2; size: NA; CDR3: CASSPGLAVNTGELFF; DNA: TGTGCCAGCAGCCCAGGACTAGCGGTGAACACCGGGGAGCTGTTTTTT
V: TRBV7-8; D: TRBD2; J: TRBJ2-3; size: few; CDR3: CASSLPMGTSGGEPDTQYF; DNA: TGTGCCAGCAGCTTACCGATGGGGACTAGCGGGGGGGAACCAGATACGCAGTATTTT
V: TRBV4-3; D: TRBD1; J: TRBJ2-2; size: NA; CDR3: CASSHGTGESTNTGELFF; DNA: TGCGCCAGCAGCCACGGGACAGGGGAAAGCACGAACACCGGGGAGCTGTTTTTT
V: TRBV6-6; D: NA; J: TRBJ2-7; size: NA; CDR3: CASSRGSDYEQYF; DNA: TGTGCCAGCAGCCGGGGGTCAGACTACGAGCAGTACTTC
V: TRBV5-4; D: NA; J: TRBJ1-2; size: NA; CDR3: CASSPLGLDGYTF; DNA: TGTGCCAGCAGCCCCCTGGGGCTGGATGGCTACACCTTC
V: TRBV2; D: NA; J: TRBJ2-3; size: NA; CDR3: CASSEDSFTDTQYF; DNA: TGTGCCAGCAGTGAGGACTCCTTCACAGATACGCAGTATTTT
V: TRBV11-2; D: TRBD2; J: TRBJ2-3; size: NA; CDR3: CASSSTSLRTSGTDTQYF; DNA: TGTGCCAGCAGCTCTACCTCTCTCAGGACTAGCGGCACAGATACGCAGTATTTT
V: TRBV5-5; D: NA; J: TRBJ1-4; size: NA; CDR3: CASSLPRPANEKLFF; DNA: TGTGCCAGCAGCTTACCACGACCCGCTAATGAAAAACTGTTTTTT
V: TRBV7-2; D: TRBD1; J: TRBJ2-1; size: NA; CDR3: CASRPTGTDSEQFF; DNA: TGTGCCAGCAGGCCCACTGGGACAGACAGTGAGCAGTTCTTC
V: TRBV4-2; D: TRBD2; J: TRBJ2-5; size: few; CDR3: CASSQVGLAGGRQETQYF; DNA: TGTGCCAGCAGCCAAGTCGGACTAGCGGGGGGGAGGCAAGAGACCCAGTACTTC
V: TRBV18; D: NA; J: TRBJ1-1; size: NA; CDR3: CASSPPGTAKPFF; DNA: TGTGCCAGCTCACCCCCTGGGACTGCCAAACCTTTCTTT
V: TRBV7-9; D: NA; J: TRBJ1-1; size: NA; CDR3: CASSLWERSTEAFF; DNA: TGTGCCAGCAGCTTATGGGAGCGATCCACTGAAGCTTTCTTT
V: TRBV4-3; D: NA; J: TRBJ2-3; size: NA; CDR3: CASSQGAWGGTDTQYF; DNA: TGCGCCAGCAGCCAAGGGGCCTGGGGCGGAACAGATACGCAGTATTTT
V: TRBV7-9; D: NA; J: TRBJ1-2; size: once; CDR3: CASSLSPGYTF; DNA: TGTGCCAGCAGTTTGTCTCCGGGCTACACCTTC
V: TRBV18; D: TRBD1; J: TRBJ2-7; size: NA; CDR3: CASSLSGQGTQGEQYF; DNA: TGTGCCAGCTCACTTTCGGGACAGGGGACACAGGGGGAGCAGTACTTC